The 29 T cell receptor beta chains reported below all come from one sample, sequenced in a study of T cells in tuberculosis. TCRdb's copy holds only in-frame clones and misses some; the assay was immunoSEQ multiplex PCR. Found here are 25,000 to 40,000 clones, 92% of them singletons; the top ten hold 6% to 8%. Sequencing was done on a sample of PBMCs. The receptors shown here come from a donor aged 10-29 years with latent tuberculosis or without tuberculosis infection. Some clones in this sample may be carry-over from other donors' samples.

The chain recombines TRBV2 with TRBJ2-7, with D perhaps matching TRBD1 (6 bases). The V and J ends lost 6 bases and 4 bases respectively, with 19 bases between them. Germline-derived CDR1 and CDR2 are SNHLY and FYNNEI. CDR3 length: 15 amino acids. The CDR3 spells CASSPGQPRLYEQYF. The CDR3 region has the DNA TGTGCCAGCAGCCCAGGACAGCCTCGACTTTACGAGCAGTACTTC.

V gene TRBV7-8 combines with J gene TRBJ1-5, with D unresolved. Germline V gene data show CDR1 as SGHVS and CDR2 as FQNEAQ. This CDR3 contains 15 residues. The V end lost 5 bases, the J end lost 0 bases, and 11 bases lay between the germline ends. The CDR3 loop is CASSPTTFSNQPQHF. The CDR3 DNA follows: TGTGCCAGCAGCCCAACAACCTTTAGCAATCAGCCCCAGCATTTT.

V is TRBV13 and J is TRBJ1-3; maybe TRBD1 (6 bases). This CDR3 spans 12 amino acids. The germline V and J ends were trimmed by 5 bases and 7 bases, with 9 bases remaining between them. Looked up from germline, CDR1 is PRHDT and CDR2 is FYEKMQ (reference sequence). The DNA for the CDR3 is TGTGCCAGCAGCCCCAGGGGCAACACCATATATTTT. This translates into CASSPRGNTIYF.

This chain uses TRBV5-1 with TRBJ1-6; 7 positions match TRBD1. The V and J ends lost 9 bases and 7 bases, in that order; junction bases with no gene match: 13. Per the germline V gene, CDR1 is SGHRS and CDR2 is YFSETQ. The CDR3 spans 15 residues. The CDR3 DNA sequence: TGCGCCACCTCTAGGGGCACGGACAGGAATTCACCCCTCCACTTT. Protein product: CATSRGTDRNSPLHF.

This chain connects TRBV7-8 to TRBJ2-6, with 9 bases matching TRBD1. Germline V lookup: CDR1 SGHVS, CDR2 FQNEAQ. Trimming took 4 bases from V and 0 from J; bases not matched to a gene: 7. This CDR3 is 18 amino acids long. The CDR3 DNA follows: TGTGCCAGCAGCTCCGGGACAGGGCTCATCTCTGGGGCCAACGTCCTGACTTTC. This encodes CASSSGTGLISGANVLTF.

This clone was observed a single time. V gene TRBV7-9 combines with J gene TRBJ2-1; 8 positions agree with TRBD1. The CDR3 consists of 15 residues. The V gene end was trimmed by 5 bases and the J gene end by 5 bases; junction bases not matched to a gene: 8. Germline V gene sequence: CDR1 SEHNR, CDR2 FQNEAQ (reference sequence). The CDR3: CASSVEGQGHNEQFF. Here the CDR3 DNA reads TGTGCCAGCAGCGTAGAAGGACAGGGCCACAATGAGCAGTTCTTC.

This chain connects TRBV5-4 to TRBJ2-5, with 7 bases lining up with TRBD2. J was trimmed by 2 bases and V by 0 bases; bases with no gene match: 7. The CDR3 loop spans 16 amino acids. In germline, CDR1 is SGHNT, CDR2 YYREEE (reference sequence). The CDR3 spells CASSLATGGMQETQYF. As DNA, the CDR3 is TGTGCCAGCAGCTTGGCAACGGGAGGAATGCAAGAGACCCAGTACTTC.

This chain uses TRBV15 with TRBJ2-1, with TRBD1 matching 7 bases. Germline V gene sequence: CDR1 LNHNV, CDR2 YYDKDF (reference sequence). J was trimmed by 2 bases and V by 0 bases; bases with no gene match: 13. This CDR3 region has 19 residues. This chain's CDR3 is CATSRDSSQGTFTYNEQFF. CDR3 sequence (DNA): TGTGCCACCAGCAGAGATTCCTCACAGGGGACGTTTACCTACAATGAGCAGTTCTTC.

The chain recombines TRBV6-5 with TRBJ1-4; 9 nucleotides agree with TRBD1. The CDR3 has 15 amino acids. Trimming cost V 0 bases and J 4 bases; bases outside gene matches: 0. Germline V gene lookup returns CDR1 MNHEY and CDR2 SVGAGI. In nucleotides, the CDR3 is TGTGCCAGCAGTTACTCGGGACAGGGTAATGAAAAACTGTTTTTT. Translating gives CASSYSGQGNEKLFF.

This chain connects TRBV19 to TRBJ1-5; 9 bases agree with TRBD1. The germline gives CDR1 LNHDA, CDR2 SQIVND (reference sequence). Trimming took 6 bases from V and 7 from J; bases not matched to a gene: 7. This CDR3 comprises 14 residues. The CDR3 DNA follows: TGTGCCAGTAGCACAACAGGGGGCGGACAGCCCCAGCATTTT. This encodes CASSTTGGGQPQHF.

The gene calls are TRBV2 and TRBJ2-1, with TRBD2 matching over 9 bases. Germline V gives CDR1 SNHLY, CDR2 FYNNEI. Trimming removed 4 bases from V and 0 bases from J; junction bases left unmatched: 10. The CDR3 loop spans 18 amino acids. Here the CDR3 reads CASSVAAGGYSSYNEQFF. CDR3 bases: TGTGCCAGCAGTGTCGCAGCGGGAGGCTATAGCTCCTACAATGAGCAGTTCTTC.

The V and J genes are TRBV4-1 and TRBJ1-4; D gene ambiguous. V was trimmed by 0 bases and J by 0 bases, leaving 14 bases between them. This CDR3 spans 18 amino acids. CDR1 is MGHRA and CDR2 is YSYEKL in the germline V gene. The CDR3 bases are TGCGCCAGCAGCCAAGATCGAGGACTAGGGACAACTAATGAAAAACTGTTTTTT. This sequence encodes CASSQDRGLGTTNEKLFF.

The gene calls are TRBV9 and TRBJ2-7, with 7 bases fitting TRBD1. This CDR3 has 15 amino acids. V was pared by 0 bases and J by 5 bases, with 8 bases of the junction left unmatched. Germline CDR1 is SGDLS and CDR2 is YYNGEE. The CDR3 loop reads CASSVAIGGADEQYF. The CDR3 DNA sequence: TGTGCCAGCAGCGTAGCAATAGGGGGCGCGGACGAGCAGTACTTC.

The chain uses TRBV7-9 and TRBJ2-7, with D maybe TRBD1 (6 bases). This CDR3 comprises 13 residues. CDR1 is SEHNR, CDR2 FQNEAQ, per germline (reference sequence). With 6 bases removed from V and 8 bases from J, the gap between germline ends came to 17 bases. The CDR3 nucleotides read TGTGCCAGCAGTTTGACCTACCAGGGGAAGCAGTACTTC. It translates to CASSLTYQGKQYF.

This clone was detected only once. This CDR3 is CASSLNPGSGEKLFF. The CDR3 bases are TGTGCCAGCAGTCTCAACCCGGGCAGCGGGGAAAAACTGTTTTTT. V and J are TRBV6-5 and TRBJ1-4; D gene ambiguous. Germline-derived CDR1 and CDR2 are MNHEY and SVGAGI. The V end was cut by 5 bases, the J end by 8 bases, with 18 bases between. The CDR3 has 15 residues.

The chain recombines TRBV6-6 with TRBJ1-6, with D unresolved. V lost 4 bases and J 6 bases, leaving 10 bases between the germline ends. Germline V gives CDR1 MNHNY, CDR2 SVGAGI (reference sequence). This CDR3 is built from 14 residues. The CDR3 protein is CASSSNGGNSPLHF. The CDR3, as DNA: TGTGCCAGCAGTTCCAACGGCGGTAATTCACCCCTCCACTTT.

This chain connects TRBV6-1 to TRBJ2-7; D may be TRBD1 (5 bases). Germline CDR1 and CDR2: MNHNS and SASEGT. V gave up 4 bases and J gave up 0 bases, with 19 bases separating them. The CDR3 is made up of 17 amino acids. The CDR3 protein is CASSGVSGWTSSYEQYF. In DNA, the CDR3 is TGTGCCAGCAGTGGTGTATCAGGGTGGACCAGCTCCTACGAGCAGTACTTC.

The J gene is TRBJ2-7, the V gene TRBV4-1; 8 nucleotides line up with TRBD2. Trimming removed 4 bases from V and 1 base from J; junction bases left unmatched: 3. Germline CDR1 MGHRA, CDR2 YSYEKL. The CDR3 extends over 14 amino acids. The CDR3 loop is CASSPREGSYEQYF. DNA of the CDR3: TGCGCCAGCAGCCCTCGGGAGGGGTCCTACGAGCAGTACTTC.

The chain couples TRBV19 to TRBJ2-1, with 7 bases fitting TRBD2. CDR3 length: 14 amino acids. With 8 bases clipped from V and 8 bases from J, the junction kept 12 bases outside the gene matches. Germline CDR1 and CDR2: LNHDA and SQIVND (reference sequence). CDR3 DNA sequence: TGTGCCAGTCGAAATCGGGAGGCCCGCTATGAGCAGTTCTTC. It specifies CASRNREARYEQFF.

This chain links TRBV14 with TRBJ1-1; 7 positions match TRBD1. Germline V gene sequence: CDR1 SGHDN, CDR2 FVKESK. The J segment lost 0 bases and the V segment lost 2 bases, leaving 3 bases of the junction unmatched. The CDR3 runs 15 residues. Written as DNA, the CDR3 is TGTGCCAGCAGCCAACTGGGACAGATGAACACTGAAGCTTTCTTT. It specifies CASSQLGQMNTEAFF. The complete variable domain, with remaining parts taken from reference TRBV14 and TRBJ1-1, reads EAGVTQFPSHSVIEKGQTVTLRCDPISGHDNLYWYRRVMGKEIKFLLHFVKESKQDESGMPNNRFLAERTGGTYSTLKVQPAELEDSGVYFCASSQLGQMNTEAFFGQGTRLTVV.

The chain links TRBV6-1 to TRBJ1-2; D not certain. The CDR3 contains 16 residues. CDR1 and CDR2 (germline): MNHNS, SASEGT. V gave up 2 bases and J gave up 5 bases, with 18 bases separating them. The CDR3 protein is CASSEILVLPGYGYTF. The DNA of the CDR3 is TGTGCCAGCAGTGAAATTTTAGTTTTACCGGGATATGGCTACACCTTC.

The chain joins TRBV2 to TRBJ1-1; 7 nucleotides align to TRBD1. The germline V gene has CDR1 SNHLY and CDR2 FYNNEI. Losses at the gene ends were 6 bases for V and 4 bases for J; bases not matched to a gene: 2. CDR3 length equals 12 residues. The CDR3 sequence: CASRRDSTEAFF. The DNA for the CDR3 is TGTGCCAGCAGGCGGGACAGCACTGAAGCTTTCTTT. The whole variable domain, filled in from reference TRBV2 and TRBJ1-1, reads EPEVTQTPSHQVTQMGQEVILRCVPISNHLYFYWYRQILGQKVEFLVSFYNNEISEKSEIFDDQFSVERPDGSNFTLKIRSTKLEDSAMYFCASRRDSTEAFFGQGTRLTVV.

The V call is TRBV29-1, the J call TRBJ1-3, with 7 bases matching TRBD1. Per the germline V gene, CDR1 is SQVTM and CDR2 is ANQGSEA. V lost 6 bases and J lost 2; bases outside the gene matches: 10. This CDR3 contains 15 residues. The CDR3: CSVHQGTGAGNTIYF. For the CDR3, the DNA is TGCAGCGTACACCAGGGCACAGGGGCTGGAAACACCATATATTTT.

The chain carries TRBV7-9 and TRBJ1-2, with 9 bases identical to TRBD1. The V gene's germline CDR1 is SEHNR and CDR2 FQNEAQ (reference sequence). V shed 5 bases and J 6 bases; nucleotides not matched to a gene: 13. This CDR3 spans 16 amino acids. The CDR3 protein is CASSPDAGQGGDGYTF. Here the CDR3 DNA reads TGTGCCAGCAGCCCCGATGCGGGACAGGGAGGGGATGGCTACACCTTC.

The J gene is TRBJ2-3, the V gene TRBV27; 15 nucleotides agree with TRBD2. This CDR3 is 17 amino acids long. The V gene's germline CDR1 is MNHEY and CDR2 SMNVEV (reference sequence). V shed 2 bases and J 2 bases; nucleotides not matched to a gene: 2. CDR3 coding DNA: TGTGCCAGCAGTTTAGGGACTAGCGGGGGGATCACAGATACGCAGTATTTT. Its translation is CASSLGTSGGITDTQYF.

This clone has only one observation. This chain links TRBV12-5 with TRBJ1-1; D is unresolved. CDR1 and CDR2 from the germline V gene are LGHNT and FRNRAP. Trimming removed 6 bases at V and 0 bases at J, with 14 bases between. The CDR3 is made up of 15 amino acids. The CDR3 DNA is TGTGCTAGTGGACCACCCCGAGGCATGAACACTGAAGCTTTCTTT. It encodes CASGPPRGMNTEAFF.

The gene calls are TRBV14 and TRBJ2-3, with 7 positions matching TRBD2. Germline loops: CDR1 SGHDN, CDR2 FVKESK. CDR3 size: 14 residues. V lost 7 bases, J lost 1 base, and 5 bases stayed unmatched. The CDR3 reads CASKKRGGTDTQYF. The CDR3 DNA sequence: TGTGCCAGCAAGAAGCGGGGTGGCACAGATACGCAGTATTTT.

The CDR3 region has the DNA TGTGCCAGCAGCTATACAGGGAAGAAGGGCTACACCTTC. Its translation: CASSYTGKKGYTF. The genes are TRBV7-9 and TRBJ1-2, with D perhaps matching TRBD1 (6 bases). Deletions cut 4 bases from V and 8 bases from J, with 14 bases between. This CDR3 has 13 residues. Germline values: CDR1 SEHNR, CDR2 FQNEAQ (reference sequence).

This clone turned up a few times. The CDR3 loop is CASSGQGTEAFF. The CDR3 region has the DNA TGTGCCAGCAGTGGACAGGGGACTGAAGCTTTCTTT. The V gene is TRBV2, the J gene TRBJ1-1; 8 bases match TRBD1. This CDR3 is built from 12 residues. Germline lookup yields CDR1 SNHLY and CDR2 FYNNEI. V trimming: 4 bases; J trimming: 5 bases; junction bases outside the gene matches: 0.